The 5 T cell receptor beta chains below were found in one sample sequenced in a study of OX40 agonist ivuxolimab in advanced cancers. Method: immunoSEQ multiplex PCR; TCRdb's copy keeps in-frame clones and lacks some. The sample has about 36,000 clones, 78% seen once. The material sequenced was CD4+ or CD8+ T cells sorted from blood, taken in a trial of the OX40 agonist ivuxolimab. The receptors shown here come from an adult with an advanced solid tumor such as melanoma, head and neck, liver or kidney cancer.

This sequence joins TRBV18 and TRBJ2-6; D ambiguous. The V gene's germline CDR1 is KGHSH and CDR2 LQKENI. The CDR3 has 14 residues. The V gene lost 6 bases and the J gene lost 0 bases, with 6 bases spanning the gap. CDR3 DNA sequence: TGTGCCAGCTCCCCGGCCTCTGGGGCCAACGTCCTGACTTTC. Protein product: CASSPASGANVLTF.

This clone was counted between two and nine times. CDR3 DNA: TGTGCCAGCAGTTTTATCAGGGGGCAAGAGACCCAGTACTTC. Translated, it gives CASSFIRGQETQYF. This sequence joins TRBV27 and TRBJ2-5, with 7 bases fitting TRBD1. CDR3 size: 14 residues. Germline trimming cut 3 bases from V and 2 bases from J; bases unmatched to any gene: 3. The V gene's germline CDR1 is MNHEY and CDR2 SMNVEV (reference sequence).

The CDR3 coding sequence is TGTGCCAGCCAAACAGGGGTTCAGCCCCAGCATTTT. This codes for CASQTGVQPQHF. The V gene is TRBV28, the J gene TRBJ1-5; 7 bases fit TRBD1. V was pared by 8 bases and J by 6 bases, with 4 bases of the junction left unmatched. The germline gives CDR1 MDHEN, CDR2 SYDVKM. The CDR3 spans 12 residues.

The chain is built from TRBV9 and TRBJ1-1; D ambiguous. This CDR3 is built from 13 residues. Trimming shortened V by 3 bases and J by 2 bases, and 8 bases separated the two germline ends. From germline, CDR1 is SGDLS and CDR2 YYNGEE. DNA of the CDR3: TGTGCCAGCAGCGATTACATTAACACTGAAGCTTTCTTT. Translated, it gives CASSDYINTEAFF.

The sample holds one count of this clone. This CDR3 reads CASSHGVAGDEQYF. The CDR3 nucleotides read TGTGCCAGCAGCCACGGGGTAGCGGGAGACGAGCAGTACTTC. The chain recombines TRBV14 with TRBJ2-5; the match to TRBD2 covers 9 bases. The end of the DNA fits TRBJ2-7 better, so the J call may be wrong. Per germline, CDR1 SGHDN and CDR2 FVKESK. The CDR3 spans 14 residues.